This TCR beta chain was captured in a study of neurological immune-mediated disorders. TCRdb re-called the 5' RACE reads with MiXCR, one entry per CDR3 protein. The table has about 62,000 distinct CDR3 sequences, around 5.2% seen once. This CDR3 comprises 13 residues. V was clipped by 5 bases and J by 2 bases, with 9 bases between them. Germline V gives CDR1 MNHEY, CDR2 SVGAGI. This clonotype was seen a few times. Material for sequencing was PBMCs. The genes are TRBV6-5 and TRBJ1-2; the D gene is possibly TRBD1 (6 bases). This receptor was obtained from a woman aged 50 to 65 with multiple sclerosis. CDR3 sequence (DNA): TGTGCCAGCAGTAGGGGGATAAACTATGGCTACACCTTC. This gives the protein CASSRGINYGYTF.